This TCR beta chain was captured in a study of blood T cell repertoires in COVID-19. Study-wide context: Acute-phase and convalescent COVID-19 samples originated in the United States, Italy and Spain.

Here immunoSEQ multiplex PCR was the method, and the copy in TCRdb shows in-frame clones only, minus some. Found here are about 76,000 clones, around 90% of them singletons; the top ten hold about 9%. Trimming took 1 base from V and 2 from J; bases not matched to a gene: 2. The CDR3 contains 14 residues. CDR1 is SQVTM and CDR2 is ANQGSEA in the germline V gene. This TCR was sampled from a human donor in a cohort sampled during active COVID-19. The V gene is TRBV29-1, the J gene TRBJ2-3, with 8 bases fitting TRBD1. The sample comprised peripheral blood. CDR3 nucleotide sequence: TGCAGCGTTGAAGGGGACAGGACCACAGATACGCAGTATTTT. Its protein is CSVEGDRTTDTQYF.